The T cell receptor (beta chain) described here comes from a study of shared clonotypes between healthy human individuals. The wider study: Donor composition was two women and a few men, aged 18 to 49. Study results and limitations: Generation probabilities were higher for clonotypes shared across all four sorted-subset donors than for unshared ones. A few donors held approximately 4.6% of naive CD4 clonotypes in common.

V was clipped by 1 base and J by 2 bases, with 12 bases between them. The germline gives CDR1 GTSNPN, CDR2 SVGIG (reference sequence). The CDR3 is 14 amino acids. Sequencing was performed with immunoSEQ multiplex PCR; in TCRdb, only in-frame clones are kept and a portion is missing. The sample has 2,100,000 or so clones; 90% to 97% are singletons. In the case of this clone: Its antigen remains unidentified.

V is TRBV30 and J is TRBJ2-7; unclear D gene. The sequence derives from a man aged 18 to 35 in good health. What was sequenced was naive CD4+ T cells sorted from blood. This sample's subset: CD45RA+ positively selected. CDR3 coding DNA: TGTGCCTGGAGTGGTAAGGGATCAACCTACGAGCAGTACTTC. It yields the protein CAWSGKGSTYEQYF.